The 13 T cell receptor beta chains below come from one sample, sequenced in a study of blood T cell repertoires in COVID-19. TCRdb's copy holds only in-frame clones and misses some; the assay was immunoSEQ multiplex PCR. The sample holds about 150,000 clones, more than 80% seen once. The sample taken for sequencing was peripheral blood. These receptors came from a woman in her sixties with active COVID-19.

V gene TRBV11-2 combines with J gene TRBJ2-7; D ambiguous. Germline loops: CDR1 SGHAT, CDR2 FQNNGV. Trimming removed 5 bases from V and 6 bases from J, with 17 bases in between. The CDR3 has 14 residues. Written as DNA, the CDR3 is TGTGCCAGCAGCCTCGAAAGACTGGGTGGCGAGCAGTACTTC. Amino acids: CASSLERLGGEQYF.

As DNA, the CDR3 is TGTGCCAGCAGTTTGACATATCAGCCCCAGCATTTT. Translated: CASSLTYQPQHF. This chain links TRBV12-3 or TRBV12-4 with TRBJ1-5, with D hard to call. CDR3 length equals 12 residues. Trimming removed 3 bases at V and 5 bases at J, with 5 bases between.

V and J are TRBV2 and TRBJ2-5, with D tentatively TRBD1 (6 bases). V gave up 5 bases and J gave up 0 bases, with 16 bases separating them. Germline V CDR1 and CDR2: SNHLY, FYNNEI. The CDR3 covers 16 residues. The CDR3 loop is CASSKQGTPNQETQYF. The DNA of the CDR3 is TGTGCCAGCAGTAAACAGGGTACCCCAAACCAAGAGACCCAGTACTTC.

This chain joins TRBV6-6 and TRBJ2-7, with 10 bases identical to TRBD2. This CDR3 is 14 amino acids long. Germline assignment: CDR1 MNHNY and CDR2 SVGAGI (reference sequence). V dropped 5 bases and J dropped 3; count of bases not matched to a gene: 4. This chain's CDR3 is CASSPRTSGYEQYF. Written as DNA, the CDR3 is TGTGCCAGCAGTCCTCGGACTAGCGGCTACGAGCAGTACTTC.

The CDR3 coding sequence is TGTGCCAGGGCGGGACAGGCTGACACTGAAGCTTTCTTT. It is translated as CARAGQADTEAFF. The V and J genes are TRBV2 and TRBJ1-1, with 8 bases fitting TRBD1. This CDR3 has 13 residues. Trimming took 9 bases from V and 3 from J; bases not matched to a gene: 6. Germline lookup yields CDR1 SNHLY and CDR2 FYNNEI.

CDR3 sequence reads: CASSLNAHTVGAEAFF. CDR3 nucleotides: TGTGCCAGCAGCTTAAATGCCCACACAGTGGGCGCTGAAGCTTTCTTT. J is TRBJ1-1 and V is TRBV7-8, with no clear D. The CDR3 spans 16 residues. Trimming took off 2 bases at V and 6 bases at J, with 19 bases between the two ends. Germline V lookup: CDR1 SGHVS, CDR2 FQNEAQ.

This clone was detected a few times. The rearrangement links TRBV28 to TRBJ2-7; 9 nucleotides line up with TRBD2. The CDR3 length is 14 residues. The V segment lost 7 bases and the J segment 2 bases; nucleotides outside the gene matches: 6. CDR1 is MDHEN, CDR2 SYDVKM, per germline. CDR3 in amino acids: CASMGLAGAYEQYF. CDR3 coding DNA: TGTGCCAGCATGGGGTTAGCGGGGGCCTACGAGCAGTACTTC.

The chain joins TRBV29-1 to TRBJ1-2; TRBD1 matches at 7 bases. The junction had 11 bases not matched to a gene; V was cut back by 5 bases and J by 5 bases. The CDR3 runs 14 residues. Germline loops: CDR1 SQVTM, CDR2 ANQGSEA. For the CDR3, the DNA is TGCAGCGTTACCTGGACCGGGACAGCATATGGCTACACCTTC. This encodes CSVTWTGTAYGYTF.

The chain combines TRBV25-1 with TRBJ1-2; TRBD1 might be the D (6 bases). V lost 4 bases and J 5 bases, leaving 11 bases between the germline ends. The CDR3 contains 13 residues. Germline V gives CDR1 MGHDK, CDR2 SYGVNS. This CDR3 reads CASSGTERYGYTF. DNA of the CDR3: TGTGCCAGCAGTGGGACAGAAAGATATGGCTACACCTTC.

The chain joins TRBV5-1 to TRBJ2-7, with 8 bases that match TRBD2. The CDR3 spans 15 residues. V shed 2 bases, J shed 4 bases, and the junction held 8 bases outside the gene matches. The germline V gene has CDR1 SGHRS and CDR2 YFSETQ. The DNA for the CDR3 is TGCGCCAGCAGCTTCGAAGGGACGGGAGGGTACGAGCAGTACTTC. Translated, it gives CASSFEGTGGYEQYF.

The chain joins TRBV5-4 to TRBJ1-2; TRBD1 aligns across 10 bases. CDR3 length: 15 residues. From germline, CDR1 is SGHNT and CDR2 YYREEE (reference sequence). J was trimmed by 4 bases and V by 0 bases; bases with no gene match: 3. CDR3 DNA sequence: TGTGCCAGCAGCTTGGAACGGACAGGGGGCTATGGCTACACCTTC. It yields the protein CASSLERTGGYGYTF. Full variable domain (rest looked up from reference TRBV5-4 and TRBJ1-2): ETGVTQSPTHLIKTRGQQVTLRCSSQSGHNTVSWYQQALGQGPQFIFQYYREEENGRGNFPPRFSGLQFPNYSSELNVNALELDDSALYLCASSLERTGGYGYTFGSGTRLTVV.

The CDR3 DNA follows: TGTGCCAGCAGTTCCCTAGCCTATCCCCCAGATACGCAGTATTTT. Translated, it gives CASSSLAYPPDTQYF. The V and J genes are TRBV27 and TRBJ2-3; tentative D call: TRBD2 (5 bases). The CDR3 spans 15 residues. Germline V gene data show CDR1 as MNHEY and CDR2 as SMNVEV (reference sequence). Trimming removed 4 bases from V and 4 bases from J, with 15 bases in between.

This clone has more than one count but fewer than ten. J is TRBJ2-7 and V is TRBV6-5; 8 nucleotides match TRBD1. The CDR3 has 13 amino acids. V lost 0 bases, J lost 7 bases, and 2 bases stayed unmatched. Germline V gene sequence: CDR1 MNHEY, CDR2 SVGAGI. The CDR3 DNA is TGTGCCAGCAGTTACTCGGGGGACAGGGAGCAGTACTTC. Protein: CASSYSGDREQYF.